Below are 16 T cell receptor beta chains sequenced from a single sample in a study of type 1 and type 2 diabetes patients. The PCR template was genomic DNA. The TCR beta CDR3 region was amplified using 30 forward and 13 reverse primers. TCRdb re-called the multiplex PCR reads with MiXCR, one entry per CDR3 protein. The sample includes 280,000 or so distinct CDR3 sequences, 40% to 50% seen only once; the top ten take approximately 13%. The sample consisted of peripheral blood mononuclear cells (PBMCs). The origin of the receptors is a man between 18 and 29 years old with type 2 diabetes.

CDR3 coding DNA: TGCAGTGCTGGACGGGGCTACGAGCAGTTCTTC. Translation gives CSAGRGYEQFF. The chain is built from TRBV20-1 and TRBJ2-1; possibly TRBD1 or TRBD2 for D (5 bases each). V gave up 5 bases and J gave up 10 bases, with 12 bases separating them. CDR1 and CDR2 from the germline V gene are DFQATT and SNEGSKA (reference sequence). CDR3 length: 11 amino acids.

The chain combines TRBV4-1 with TRBJ2-5; 11 bases fit TRBD2. This CDR3 is built from 17 residues. Looked up from germline, CDR1 is MGHRA and CDR2 is YSYEKL. With 0 bases clipped from V and 5 bases from J, the junction kept 8 bases outside the gene matches. The chain's CDR3 is CASSQENSGGASETQYF. CDR3 coding DNA: TGCGCCAGCAGCCAAGAGAATAGCGGGGGGGCGTCGGAGACCCAGTACTTC.

The chain recombines TRBV19 with TRBJ1-1, with D possibly being TRBD1 (5 bases). Germline CDR1 LNHDA, CDR2 SQIVND (reference sequence). The CDR3 length is 15 residues. V lost 4 bases to trimming and J lost 3 bases, with 15 bases between them. The CDR3 reads CASSTESGGHTEAFF. The CDR3, as DNA: TGTGCCAGTAGTACAGAGTCGGGGGGACACACTGAAGCTTTCTTT.

The chain joins TRBV19 to TRBJ2-7; possible D gene TRBD2, 5 bases. Germline V gene data show CDR1 as LNHDA and CDR2 as SQIVND (reference sequence). The CDR3 is 12 amino acids. The CDR3 loop reads CAEREPSYEQYF. CDR3 DNA sequence: TGTGCGGAAAGGGAGCCTTCCTACGAGCAGTACTTC.

The chain is built from TRBV20-1 and TRBJ1-5; D not certain. Germline CDR1 and CDR2: DFQATT and SNEGSKA (reference sequence). The length of the CDR3 is 12 residues. Trimming left V 3 bases short and J 4 bases short, with 7 bases between. CDR3 DNA: TGCAGTGCTAGGGCAGTTAATCAGCCCCAGCATTTT. Its protein product is CSARAVNQPQHF.

V gene TRBV19 combines with J gene TRBJ2-1; tentative D call: TRBD2 (5 bases). This CDR3 comprises 13 residues. V was trimmed by 5 bases and J by 9 bases, leaving 14 bases between them. CDR1 LNHDA and CDR2 SQIVND come from the germline V gene (reference sequence). The CDR3 region is CASSVVAAGEQFF. The CDR3 bases are TGTGCCAGTAGTGTGGTCGCCGCGGGTGAGCAGTTCTTC. Together with reference TRBV19 and TRBJ2-1, the CDR3 gives the full variable domain: DGGITQSPKYLFRKEGQNVTLSCEQNLNHDAMYWYRQDPGQGLRLIYYSQIVNDFQKGDIAEGYSVSREKKESFPLTVTSAQKNPTAFYLCASSVVAAGEQFFGPGTRLTVL.

V gene TRBV2 combines with J gene TRBJ2-2, with D possibly matching TRBD2 (5 bases). Trimming took off 3 bases at V and 6 bases at J, with 17 bases between the two ends. Germline CDR1 and CDR2: SNHLY and FYNNEI. CDR3 length: 16 residues. The CDR3 DNA sequence: TGTGCCAGCAGTGAGGGCAGACACGGGGTGGCCGGGGAGCTGTTTTTT. It is translated as CASSEGRHGVAGELFF.

CDR3 sequence: CASSSGAVNTEAFF. DNA of the CDR3: TGTGCCAGTAGTAGTGGGGCAGTCAACACTGAAGCTTTCTTT. V gene TRBV19 combines with J gene TRBJ1-1; tentative D call: TRBD1 (5 bases). The CDR3 loop spans 14 amino acids. Germline values: CDR1 LNHDA, CDR2 SQIVND (reference sequence). Trimming shortened V by 4 bases and J by 2 bases, and 11 bases separated the two germline ends.

The V and J genes are TRBV20-1 and TRBJ1-5; tentative D call: TRBD1 (6 bases). Germline CDR1 is DFQATT and CDR2 is SNEGSKA (reference sequence). The CDR3 is made up of 15 amino acids. The V end lost 7 bases, the J end lost 6 bases, and 22 bases lay between the germline ends. The DNA for the CDR3 is TGCAGTGTCATTAGGGGGGTATTTGGTGGTCAGCCCCAGCATTTT. It specifies CSVIRGVFGGQPQHF.

The chain is built from TRBV15 and TRBJ2-5; TRBD2 aligns across 7 bases. The V segment lost 6 bases and the J segment 3 bases; nucleotides outside the gene matches: 19. CDR3 size: 18 residues. Germline CDR1 and CDR2: LNHNV and YYDKDF (reference sequence). This CDR3 is CATSYWTRGIRAEETQYF. The CDR3 DNA is TGTGCCACCAGTTACTGGACTAGAGGAATCAGGGCCGAAGAGACCCAGTACTTC.

As for this clonotype: One junction end does not reproduce the germline sequence, and a read error may be involved. The V and J genes are TRBV14 and TRBJ1-1; D gene uncertain. This CDR3 is 14 amino acids long. From germline, CDR1 is SGHDN and CDR2 FVKESK. The CDR3 reads CAGSADGSNTEAFF. In nucleotides, the CDR3 is TGTGCCGGCAGCGCCGACGGGTCAAACACTGAAGCTTTCTTT.

The chain couples TRBV10-3 to TRBJ1-2; 9 bases match TRBD1. From germline, CDR1 is ENHRY and CDR2 SYGVKD. The junction had 10 bases not matched to a gene; V was cut back by 10 bases and J by 7 bases. This CDR3 comprises 13 residues. Here the CDR3 DNA reads TGTGCCAGCAGGTCACAGGGGGCGGCTGGCTACACCTTC. Its protein product is CASRSQGAAGYTF.

There are a few counts of this clonotype. CDR3 sequence reads: CATSDFYTSSYNEQFF. For the CDR3, the DNA is TGTGCCACCAGTGATTTTTACACAAGCTCCTACAATGAGCAGTTCTTC. The chain combines TRBV24-1 with TRBJ2-1; D is unclear. From germline, CDR1 is KGHDR and CDR2 SFDVKD. Trimming pared 1 base from V and 0 bases from J, leaving 9 bases between. The CDR3 extends over 16 amino acids.

The J gene is TRBJ1-1, the V gene TRBV27, with no clear D. The CDR3 is 14 residues long. The germline V and J ends were trimmed by 5 bases and 4 bases, with 14 bases remaining between them. The germline CDR1 and CDR2 sequences are MNHEY and SMNVEV (reference sequence). In nucleotides, the CDR3 is TGTGCCAGCAGTGTGAGAGAATTGGGCACTGAAGCTTTCTTT. Protein sequence: CASSVRELGTEAFF.

This clonotype was seen a few times. This chain links TRBV19 with TRBJ1-2, with a tentative D call TRBD1 (5 bases). Germline loops: CDR1 LNHDA, CDR2 SQIVND (reference sequence). The length of the CDR3 is 15 residues. V lost 7 bases and J 2 bases, leaving 17 bases between the germline ends. The CDR3 nucleotides are TGTGCCAGTACCACCATCGACAGTTTCAACTATGGCTACACCTTC. It is translated as CASTTIDSFNYGYTF. Supplemented by reference TRBV19 and TRBJ1-2, the full variable domain reads DGGITQSPKYLFRKEGQNVTLSCEQNLNHDAMYWYRQDPGQGLRLIYYSQIVNDFQKGDIAEGYSVSREKKESFPLTVTSAQKNPTAFYLCASTTIDSFNYGYTFGSGTRLTVV.

This clonotype appeared a single time. J is TRBJ2-7 and V is TRBV27, with TRBD2 as a possible D gene (6 bases). With 4 bases removed from V and 3 bases from J, the gap between germline ends came to 13 bases. The CDR3 loop spans 14 amino acids. In germline, CDR1 is MNHEY, CDR2 SMNVEV (reference sequence). Here the CDR3 reads CASSSTSSNYEQYF. The CDR3 DNA follows: TGTGCCAGCAGTTCCACTAGCAGCAACTACGAGCAGTACTTC.